A single sample gave rise to the 14 T cell receptor beta chains below, sequenced in a study of radiation and T cells in renal cell carcinoma. Profiled with immunoSEQ multiplex PCR; TCRdb holds only in-frame clones, not every one. The sample contains approximately 120,000 clones, about 81% of which appear only once. Time point in this sample: blood 2 weeks post-SBRT. Treatment indicated: 15 Gy SBRT to primary tumor, nephrectomy 4 weeks later. The sequenced sample was blood, obtained from a patient whose treatment included radiotherapy and nephrectomy. These receptors were collected from a man aged 50-59 years with renal cell carcinoma.

The chain couples TRBV5-1 to TRBJ1-1, with D unresolved. Germline V gene lookup returns CDR1 SGHRS and CDR2 YFSETQ. This CDR3 is built from 13 residues. Trimming pared 3 bases from V and 1 base from J, leaving 7 bases between. The CDR3 nucleotides are TGCGCCAGCAGCTCGGAACCGAACACTGAAGCTTTCTTT. It translates to CASSSEPNTEAFF.

CDR3 sequence reads: CAISESLRGNTVEQYF. As DNA, the CDR3 is TGTGCCATCAGTGAGTCATTACGGGGGAATACGGTCGAGCAGTACTTC. The chain joins TRBV10-3 to TRBJ2-7; possibly TRBD2 for D (6 bases). Per germline, CDR1 ENHRY and CDR2 SYGVKD. V lost 0 bases and J 6 bases, leaving 18 bases between the germline ends. The CDR3 contains 16 residues.

The DNA of the CDR3 is TGTGCCAGCAGCCAACGGACAGGGCAAACTGAAGCTTTCTTT. This encodes CASSQRTGQTEAFF. This rearrangement joins TRBV2 to TRBJ1-1; TRBD1 aligns across 8 bases. The CDR3 is 14 amino acids. V gave up 6 bases and J gave up 5 bases; unmatched junction bases: 8. The germline CDR1 and CDR2 sequences are SNHLY and FYNNEI.

The CDR3 protein is CASSIRVRDLSSYNEQFF. The CDR3 region has the DNA TGTGCCAGTAGTATCCGAGTGAGGGACCTGAGCTCCTACAATGAGCAGTTCTTC. The chain links TRBV19 to TRBJ2-1; D possibly uses TRBD1 or TRBD2 (5 bases each). Germline V gene sequence: CDR1 LNHDA, CDR2 SQIVND (reference sequence). This CDR3 contains 18 residues. Trimming took 3 bases from V and 0 from J, leaving 18 bases between them.

The chain uses TRBV28 and TRBJ1-2, with D possibly being TRBD1 (5 bases). The germline V and J ends were trimmed by 5 bases and 4 bases, with 17 bases remaining between them. The V gene's germline CDR1 is MDHEN and CDR2 SYDVKM. The CDR3 runs 15 residues. The CDR3: CASSTASQEGYGYTF. CDR3 DNA sequence: TGTGCCAGCAGTACCGCCTCACAGGAAGGCTATGGCTACACCTTC.

J is TRBJ2-3 and V is TRBV5-1, with 8 bases aligning to TRBD2. The CDR3 runs to 15 residues. Germline V gene lookup returns CDR1 SGHRS and CDR2 YFSETQ. Losses at the gene ends were 5 bases for V and 4 bases for J; bases not matched to a gene: 9. This CDR3 is CASRQAPGLADTQYF. As DNA, the CDR3 is TGCGCCAGCAGGCAAGCCCCGGGACTAGCAGATACGCAGTATTTT.

The chain joins TRBV4-2 to TRBJ2-7, with 7 bases fitting TRBD1. Germline-derived CDR1 and CDR2 are LGHNA and YNFKEQ. CDR3 length equals 18 residues. The trim removed 3 bases at V and 3 bases at J, leaving 17 bases unmatched. The CDR3 bases are TGTGCCAGCAGCCAGGAATTGGTCGGACAGGAATTTGGCTACGAGCAGTACTTC. It is translated as CASSQELVGQEFGYEQYF.

V and J are TRBV5-1 and TRBJ2-1, with 7 bases that match TRBD1. The germline V gene has CDR1 SGHRS and CDR2 YFSETQ. V lost 2 bases and J lost 4; bases outside the gene matches: 6. The CDR3 spans 15 residues. The CDR3 coding sequence is TGCGCCAGCAGCTTTGACAGGGTAGGGTACAATGAGCAGTTCTTC. Encoded protein: CASSFDRVGYNEQFF. The whole variable domain, remainder taken from reference TRBV5-1 and TRBJ2-1, is KAGVTQTPRYLIKTRGQQVTLSCSPISGHRSVSWYQQTPGQGLQFLFEYFSETQRNKGNFPGRFSGRQFSNSRSEMNVSTLELGDSALYLCASSFDRVGYNEQFFGPGTRLTVL.

The CDR3 loop is CAWSRGDLYEQYF. The DNA for the CDR3 is TGTGCCTGGAGCCGGGGCGATCTCTACGAGCAGTACTTC. This rearrangement joins TRBV30 to TRBJ2-7; tentatively, D is TRBD1 or TRBD2 (5 bases each). Germline V CDR1 and CDR2: GTSNPN, SVGIG (reference sequence). Trimming pared 3 bases from V and 3 bases from J, leaving 12 bases between. The length of the CDR3 is 13 residues.

The gene calls are TRBV11-2 and TRBJ1-4; D is unresolved. This CDR3 spans 14 amino acids. Germline values: CDR1 SGHAT, CDR2 FQNNGV. The V gene lost 1 base and the J gene lost 3 bases, with 6 bases spanning the gap. CDR3: CASSLGASNEKLFF. Here the CDR3 DNA reads TGTGCCAGCAGCTTAGGGGCTTCTAATGAAAAACTGTTTTTT.

This rearrangement joins TRBV29-1 to TRBJ1-1; TRBD1 matches 7 bases. CDR1 and CDR2 from the germline V gene are SQVTM and ANQGSEA. Trimming at V came to 7 bases and at J to 2 bases, leaving 16 bases not matched to a gene. The CDR3 spans 16 residues. The DNA of the CDR3 is TGCAGCGGGTTACAGGGGAAGGCACATTCTAACACTGAAGCTTTCTTT. Amino acids: CSGLQGKAHSNTEAFF.

With regard to this clone: The junction does not match germline at one end; this may be a read error. This chain joins TRBV7-7 and TRBJ2-5; D ambiguous. Germline CDR1 reads SSHAT; CDR2 reads FNYEAQ (reference sequence). The CDR3 extends over 12 amino acids. As DNA, the CDR3 is TGTGCTAGCAGCTTAGGGATGGAGACCCAGTACTTC. Protein sequence: CASSLGMETQYF.

Here the CDR3 reads CASSAPSGSRDTQYF. The CDR3 nucleotides are TGTGCCAGCAGCGCGCCTAGCGGGAGTAGAGATACGCAGTATTTT. V usage is TRBV9 and J usage is TRBJ2-3; 10 bases are a match to TRBD2. V trimming: 3 bases; J trimming: 5 bases; junction bases outside the gene matches: 6. The length of the CDR3 is 15 residues. CDR1 is SGDLS, CDR2 YYNGEE, per germline. Looking up the rest from reference TRBV9 and TRBJ2-3 gives the full variable domain: DSGVTQTPKHLITATGQRVTLRCSPRSGDLSVYWYQQSLDQGLQFLIQYYNGEERAKGNILERFSAQQFPDLHSELNLSSLELGDSALYFCASSAPSGSRDTQYFGPGTRLTVL.

V and J are TRBV7-8 and TRBJ1-4; D is perhaps TRBD1 (6 bases). The CDR3 runs 14 residues. Germline V gene sequence: CDR1 SGHVS, CDR2 FQNEAQ. V lost 5 bases and J 4 bases, leaving 11 bases between the germline ends. The CDR3 region is CASSRNRDNEKLFF. As DNA, the CDR3 is TGTGCCAGCAGCCGCAACAGGGATAATGAAAAACTGTTTTTT.